The text below deals with one TCR beta chain. This sample was included in a study of blood T cell repertoires in COVID-19. Background on the study: The United States, Italy and Spain provided the acute and convalescent COVID-19 samples. Sources were T cells, B-cell-depleted T cells, or PBMCs; the material itself was cDNA or gDNA.

The CDR3 length is 15 residues. The germline V gene has CDR1 SGHNT and CDR2 YYREEE (reference sequence). The ends were cut back, 0 bases at V and 2 bases at J, with 11 bases in the middle. Per the original methods: Nucleated cell counts were estimated from reference gene primer amplification. Measured with immunoSEQ multiplex PCR; TCRdb has only the in-frame clones, and not every one. V, J and clone size derive from that table, while D and trimming were established from the DNA sequence. The data hold under 300,000 clones, with 88% observed a single time. This chain joins TRBV5-4 and TRBJ1-2, with a possible D match to TRBD1 (5 bases). The specimen sequenced was peripheral blood. The sequence came from a woman aged 40-49 years who had recovered from COVID-19. CDR3 sequence (DNA): TGTGCCAGCAGCTTGGAGGCCAGGGTCAACTATGGCTACACCTTC. Its translation is CASSLEARVNYGYTF.